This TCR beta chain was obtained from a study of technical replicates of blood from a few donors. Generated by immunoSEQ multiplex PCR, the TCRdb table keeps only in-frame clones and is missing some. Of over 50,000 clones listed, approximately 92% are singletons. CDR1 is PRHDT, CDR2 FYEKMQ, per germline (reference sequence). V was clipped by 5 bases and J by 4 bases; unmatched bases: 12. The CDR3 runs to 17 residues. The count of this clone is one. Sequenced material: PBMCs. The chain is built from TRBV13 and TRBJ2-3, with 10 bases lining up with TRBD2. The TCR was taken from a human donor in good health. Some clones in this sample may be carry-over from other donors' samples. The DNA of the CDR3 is TGTGCCAGCAGCACTACCAGCGGGAGGGCCGTCTCAGATACGCAGTATTTT. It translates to CASSTTSGRAVSDTQYF.